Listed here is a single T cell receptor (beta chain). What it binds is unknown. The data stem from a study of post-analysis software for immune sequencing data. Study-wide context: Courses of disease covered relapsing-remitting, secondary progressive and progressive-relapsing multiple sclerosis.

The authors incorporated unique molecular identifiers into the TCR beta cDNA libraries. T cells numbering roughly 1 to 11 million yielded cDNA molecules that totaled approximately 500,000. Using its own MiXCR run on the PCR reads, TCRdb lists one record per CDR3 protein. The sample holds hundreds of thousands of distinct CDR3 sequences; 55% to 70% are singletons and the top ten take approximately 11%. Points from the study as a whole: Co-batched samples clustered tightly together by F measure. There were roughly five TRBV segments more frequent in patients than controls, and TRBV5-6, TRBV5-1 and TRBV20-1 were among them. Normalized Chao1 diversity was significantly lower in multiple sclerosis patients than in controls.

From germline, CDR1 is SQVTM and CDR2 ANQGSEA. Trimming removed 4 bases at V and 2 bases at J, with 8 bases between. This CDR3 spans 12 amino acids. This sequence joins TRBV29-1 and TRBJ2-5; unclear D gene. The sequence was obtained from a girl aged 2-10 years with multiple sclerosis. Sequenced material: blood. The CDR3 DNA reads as TGCAGCGTTGGGTCCCTACAAGAGACCCAGTACTTC. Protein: CSVGSLQETQYF.